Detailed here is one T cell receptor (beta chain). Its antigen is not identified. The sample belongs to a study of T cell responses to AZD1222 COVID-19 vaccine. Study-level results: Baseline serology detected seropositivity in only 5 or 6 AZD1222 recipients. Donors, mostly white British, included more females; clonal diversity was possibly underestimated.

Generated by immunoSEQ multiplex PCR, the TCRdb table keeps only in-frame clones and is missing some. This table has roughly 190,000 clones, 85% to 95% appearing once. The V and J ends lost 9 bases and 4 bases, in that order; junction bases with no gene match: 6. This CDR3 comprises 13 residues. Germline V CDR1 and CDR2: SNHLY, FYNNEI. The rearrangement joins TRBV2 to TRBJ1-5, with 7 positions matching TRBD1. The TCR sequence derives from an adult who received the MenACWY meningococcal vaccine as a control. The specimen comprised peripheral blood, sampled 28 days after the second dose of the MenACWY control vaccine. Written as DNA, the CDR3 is TGTGCCAGAGGGGAGGGGGCAAATCAGCCCCAGCATTTT. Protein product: CARGEGANQPQHF.